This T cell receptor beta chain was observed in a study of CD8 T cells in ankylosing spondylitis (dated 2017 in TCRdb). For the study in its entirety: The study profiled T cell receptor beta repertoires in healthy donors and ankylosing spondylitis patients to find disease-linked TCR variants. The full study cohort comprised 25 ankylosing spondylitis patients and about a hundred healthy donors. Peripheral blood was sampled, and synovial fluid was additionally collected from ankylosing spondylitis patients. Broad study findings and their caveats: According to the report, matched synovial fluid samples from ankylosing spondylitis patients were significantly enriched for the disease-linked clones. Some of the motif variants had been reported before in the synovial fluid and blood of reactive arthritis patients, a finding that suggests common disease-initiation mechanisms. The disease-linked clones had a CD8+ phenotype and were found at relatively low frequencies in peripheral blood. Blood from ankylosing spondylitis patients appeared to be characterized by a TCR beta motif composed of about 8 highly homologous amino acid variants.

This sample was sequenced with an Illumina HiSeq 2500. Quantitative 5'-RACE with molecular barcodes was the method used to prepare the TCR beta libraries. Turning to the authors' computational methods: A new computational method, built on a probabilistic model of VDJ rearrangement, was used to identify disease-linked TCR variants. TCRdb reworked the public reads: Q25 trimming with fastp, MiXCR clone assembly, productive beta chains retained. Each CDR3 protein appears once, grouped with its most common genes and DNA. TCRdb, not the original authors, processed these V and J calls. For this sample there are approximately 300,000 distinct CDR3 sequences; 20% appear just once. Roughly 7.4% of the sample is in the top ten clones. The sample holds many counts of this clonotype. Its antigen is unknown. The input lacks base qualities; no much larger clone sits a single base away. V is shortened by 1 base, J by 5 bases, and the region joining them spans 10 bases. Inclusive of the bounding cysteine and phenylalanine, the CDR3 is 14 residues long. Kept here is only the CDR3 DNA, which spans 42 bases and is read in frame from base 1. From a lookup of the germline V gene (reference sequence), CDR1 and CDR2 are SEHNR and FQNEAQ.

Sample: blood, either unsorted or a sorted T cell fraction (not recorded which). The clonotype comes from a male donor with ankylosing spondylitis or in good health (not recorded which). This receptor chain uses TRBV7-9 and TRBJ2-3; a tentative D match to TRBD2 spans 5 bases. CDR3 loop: CASSLGGVEDTQYF. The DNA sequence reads TGTGCCAGCAGCTTAGGGGGAGTCGAAGATACGCAGTATTTT.